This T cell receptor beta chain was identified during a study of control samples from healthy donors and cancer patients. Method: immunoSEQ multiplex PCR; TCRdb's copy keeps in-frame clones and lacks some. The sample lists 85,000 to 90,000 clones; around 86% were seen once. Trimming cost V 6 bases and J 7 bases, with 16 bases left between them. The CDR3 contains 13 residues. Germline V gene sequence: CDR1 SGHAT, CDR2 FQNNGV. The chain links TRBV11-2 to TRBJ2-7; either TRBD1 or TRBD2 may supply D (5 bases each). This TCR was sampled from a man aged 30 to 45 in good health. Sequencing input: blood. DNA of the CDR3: TGTGCCAGCAGTCCCGGACTCGAGGGGGAGCAGTACTTC. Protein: CASSPGLEGEQYF.